The 20 T cell receptor beta chains given below trace back to one sample, sequenced in a study of liver allograft versus peripheral blood T cells. Study-wide background: Liver transplant recipients had T cell receptor repertoires compared between transplanted liver and peripheral blood.

TCRdb passed the reads through MiXCR, listing each CDR3 protein once. The data contain about 14,000 distinct CDR3 sequences, 20% to 25% of them singletons. All receptors come from a human patient who had a liver transplant. Part of the T cell pool may stem from the graft donor.

The J gene is TRBJ1-2, the V gene TRBV28; 9 nucleotides line up with TRBD1. CDR1 and CDR2 from the germline V gene are MDHEN and SYDVKM. V shed 4 bases and J 4 bases; nucleotides not matched to a gene: 4. The CDR3 spans 14 residues. The CDR3 nucleotides are TGTGCCAGCAGTTACAGGGGGCCTATCTATGGCTACACCTTC. This translates into CASSYRGPIYGYTF.

This clonotype was detected only a few times. The chain carries TRBV7-9 and TRBJ1-1; D may be TRBD1 (5 bases). The CDR3 has 16 residues. The germline CDR1 and CDR2 sequences are SEHNR and FQNEAQ (reference sequence). V was trimmed by 4 bases and J by 3 bases, leaving 18 bases between them. Here the CDR3 DNA reads TGTGCCAGCAGCTGGGGACGGCCCCCCTTGGACACTGAAGCTTTCTTT. Protein: CASSWGRPPLDTEAFF.

The V gene is TRBV7-2, the J gene TRBJ2-1; 9 bases align to TRBD2. The CDR3 covers 13 residues. Germline loops: CDR1 SGHTA, CDR2 FQGNSA. V was clipped by 6 bases and J by 7 bases; unmatched bases: 4. CDR3 sequence reads: CASSSGGRNEQFF. For the CDR3, the DNA is TGTGCCAGCAGTAGCGGGGGTCGGAATGAGCAGTTCTTC.

This clonotype is medium-sized in the sample. The J gene is TRBJ1-2, the V gene TRBV6-2 or TRBV6-3; unclear D gene. CDR1 is MNHEY and CDR2 is SVGEGT in the germline V gene. Trimming cost V 2 bases and J 6 bases, with 10 bases left between them. This CDR3 spans 13 amino acids. In DNA, the CDR3 is TGTGCCAGCAGTTACCGAGCCAGCGATGGCTACACCTTC. Protein product: CASSYRASDGYTF.

There are a few counts of this clonotype. The CDR3 region is CASKRGGAGYEQYF. CDR3 sequence (DNA): TGTGCCAGCAAACGAGGGGGGGCCGGCTACGAGCAGTACTTC. The chain joins TRBV6-5 to TRBJ2-7, with a possible D match to TRBD2 (7 bases). Germline loops: CDR1 MNHEY, CDR2 SVGAGI. The CDR3 is 14 amino acids. V lost 7 bases and J lost 3, with 16 bases in between.

Turning to this clonotype: A much larger clone lies one base from this, so it may be a read error. V gene TRBV24-1 combines with J gene TRBJ1-5; D unclear. The CDR3 is 12 residues long. V dropped 2 bases and J dropped 11 bases, with 9 bases sitting between them. Per germline, CDR1 KGHDR and CDR2 SFDVKD. The CDR3 reads CATSDYSGTQHF. The CDR3 DNA sequence: TGTGCCACCAGTGATTACTCCGGGACCCAGCATTTT.

This clonotype was detected a few times. The rearrangement uses TRBV7-9 and TRBJ2-2; 8 bases map to TRBD1. This CDR3 is 16 amino acids long. Germline values: CDR1 SEHNR, CDR2 FQNEAQ (reference sequence). With V trimmed by 3 bases and J by 2 bases, 5 bases remained unmatched. The CDR3 here is CASSLGDRRNTGELFF. The DNA of the CDR3 is TGTGCCAGCAGCTTGGGGGACAGGCGAAACACCGGGGAGCTGTTTTTT. The full variable domain, in which reference TRBV7-9 and TRBJ2-2 provide the parts outside the CDR3, is DTGVSQNPRHKITKRGQNVTFRCDPISEHNRLYWYRQTLGQGPEFLTYFQNEAQLEKSRLLSDRFSAERPKGSFSTLEIQRTEQGDSAMYLCASSLGDRRNTGELFFGEGSRLTVL.

This clonotype occurred many times. The chain employs TRBV30 and TRBJ1-1; D gene unclear. Trimming removed 3 bases from V and 0 bases from J, with 2 bases in between. Germline assignment: CDR1 GTSNPN and CDR2 SVGIG (reference sequence). This CDR3 has 11 amino acids. The CDR3 bases are TGTGCCTGGAGGATGAACACTGAAGCTTTCTTT. Residues: CAWRMNTEAFF.

V is TRBV19 and J is TRBJ1-5; D gene uncertain. Germline CDR1 reads LNHDA; CDR2 reads SQIVND (reference sequence). This CDR3 spans 13 amino acids. V lost 3 bases and J lost 5, with 8 bases in between. The CDR3 DNA reads as TGTGCCAGTAGTATGGGGATTTATCAGCCCCAGCATTTT. It is translated as CASSMGIYQPQHF.

V usage is TRBV30 and J usage is TRBJ1-4; maybe TRBD1 (5 bases). The V end lost 1 base, the J end lost 7 bases, and 10 bases lay between the germline ends. Germline V gene sequence: CDR1 GTSNPN, CDR2 SVGIG (reference sequence). This CDR3 has 13 amino acids. Here the CDR3 DNA reads TGTGCCTGGAGTGGGGGGAGGCGTGAAAAACTGTTTTTT. Translated: CAWSGGRREKLFF.

Comment on this clonotype: With a much larger clone just one base away, this may be a read error. The rearrangement links TRBV7-2 to TRBJ2-3, with D possibly being TRBD1 (6 bases). V was pared by 1 base and J by 3 bases, with 14 bases between. Per germline, CDR1 SGHTA and CDR2 FQGNSA. The CDR3 spans 16 residues. DNA of the CDR3: TGTGCCAGCAGCTTAGTATTAGGGGGTACGACAGATACGCAGTATTTT. The encoded protein is CASSLVLGGTTDTQYF. The full variable domain, rest sourced from reference TRBV7-2 and TRBJ2-3, is GAGVSQSPSNKVTEKGKDVELRCDPISGHTALYWYRQSLGQGLEFLIYFQGNSAPDKSGLPSDRFSAERTGGSVSTLTIQRTQQEDSAVYLCASSLVLGGTTDTQYFGPGTRLTVL.

Relative to its sample, this clonotype is large (0.1 to 1%). CDR3 region: CATKQGSPSGANVLTF. The CDR3 DNA reads TGTGCCACGAAACAGGGGTCCCCCTCTGGGGCCAACGTCCTGACTTTC. The J gene is TRBJ2-6, the V gene TRBV5-4, with 7 bases that match TRBD1. Germline V lookup: CDR1 SGHNT, CDR2 YYREEE (reference sequence). V lost 9 bases, J lost 0 bases, and 9 bases stayed unmatched. This CDR3 has 16 amino acids.

This clonotype is labeled medium-sized (0.01 to 0.1%). The rearrangement uses TRBV27 and TRBJ1-1; D gene unclear. CDR1 and CDR2 from the germline V gene are MNHEY and SMNVEV (reference sequence). With 0 bases removed from V and 11 bases from J, the gap between germline ends came to 19 bases. CDR3 length: 15 residues. The CDR3 coding sequence is TGTGCCAGCAGTTTATCGATAGGGTACCCATGGCCCGCTTTCTTT. This gives the protein CASSLSIGYPWPAFF.

As regards this clonotype: A much larger clone sits a single nucleotide away, making a read error possible. The J gene is TRBJ1-1, the V gene TRBV6-1, with D unclear. CDR3 size: 12 residues. Germline V gene data show CDR1 as MNHNS and CDR2 as SASEGT. Trimming shortened V by 3 bases and J by 6 bases, and 8 bases separated the two germline ends. The CDR3 reads CASSDRPPEAFF. CDR3 coding DNA: TGTGCCAGCAGTGACCGACCCCCTGAAGCTTTCTTT.

This clonotype was counted between two and nine times. The rearrangement joins TRBV24-1 to TRBJ2-2; TRBD1 agrees at 8 bases. V dropped 3 bases and J dropped 6; count of bases not matched to a gene: 11. The germline V gene has CDR1 KGHDR and CDR2 SFDVKD. The CDR3 is 17 amino acids. CDR3 in amino acids: CATSDPPGQEGAGELFF. CDR3 nucleotide sequence: TGTGCCACCAGTGATCCCCCGGGACAGGAGGGGGCCGGGGAGCTGTTTTTT.

This clonotype ranks as medium-sized (0.01 to 0.1%). The genes are TRBV6-1 and TRBJ1-1; D is unclear. V gave up 6 bases and J gave up 3 bases, with 11 bases separating them. The CDR3 spans 13 residues. The V gene's germline CDR1 is MNHNS and CDR2 SASEGT. The chain's CDR3 is CASSAYGYTEAFF. The DNA for the CDR3 is TGTGCCAGCAGCGCATACGGGTACACTGAAGCTTTCTTT.

In its sample, this clonotype was seen many times. The rearrangement links TRBV19 to TRBJ1-4; D call uncertain. Trimming cost V 6 bases and J 2 bases, with 7 bases left between them. This CDR3 spans 13 amino acids. CDR1 is LNHDA and CDR2 is SQIVND in the germline V gene (reference sequence). The CDR3 DNA is TGTGCCAGTAGAAAGGGCACTAATGAAAAACTGTTTTTT. It encodes CASRKGTNEKLFF.

This clonotype was counted many times. The chain joins TRBV7-2 to TRBJ1-1; TRBD1 matches at 7 bases. CDR3 size: 13 residues. The junction had 6 bases not matched to a gene; V was cut back by 5 bases and J by 6 bases. Per the germline V gene, CDR1 is SGHTA and CDR2 is FQGNSA. The DNA of the CDR3 is TGTGCCAGCAGCCTCCGGGACAGCCCTGAAGCTTTCTTT. Protein sequence: CASSLRDSPEAFF.

In this sample, this clonotype turned up many times. The chain carries TRBV29-1 and TRBJ2-7, with TRBD1 as a possible D gene (6 bases). CDR3 length: 12 amino acids. The germline V gene has CDR1 SQVTM and CDR2 ANQGSEA. V lost 4 bases, J lost 5 bases, and 12 bases lay in between. The CDR3 loop is CSVGWGPNEQYF. The DNA for the CDR3 is TGCAGCGTTGGATGGGGGCCTAACGAGCAGTACTTC.

By share, this clonotype counts as medium-sized (0.01 to 0.1%). This chain uses TRBV18 with TRBJ1-6; TRBD1 matches at 7 bases. The trim removed 3 bases at V and 2 bases at J, leaving 4 bases unmatched. In germline, CDR1 is KGHSH, CDR2 LQKENI. CDR3 size: 16 residues. CDR3 sequence: CASSPRQGTYNSPLHF. CDR3 nucleotide sequence: TGTGCCAGCTCACCTCGACAGGGAACCTATAATTCACCCCTCCACTTT.